Within the sample, the clone carrying this T cell receptor (beta chain) is medium-sized. The target antigen is unknown. Study results and limitations: Tumor memory CD4+ T cell TCR gene usage clustered with blood and lymph node memory CD4+ cells and lymph node naive CD4+ cells. Around 12% of tumor Treg sequences matched naive CD4+ cells. Greatest tumor Treg TCR overlap was with tumor naive CD4+ cells.

V was trimmed by 3 bases and J by 2 bases, leaving 10 bases between them. This CDR3 has 14 amino acids. Treg sorting used a CD4+CD25+CD127-/low gate. Adaptor-ligated barcode primers were used to amplify TRBV12-4/TRBJ1-2 clonotypes. TCRdb re-called the multiplex PCR reads with MiXCR, one entry per CDR3 protein. Among about a thousand distinct CDR3 sequences listed, 2.9% were seen once. The source material was tumor-infiltrating Tregs sorted from the breast tumor. This clonotype originated in a female donor with breast cancer. The chain recombines TRBV12-3 or TRBV12-4 with TRBJ1-2, with D uncertain. The CDR3 DNA follows: TGTGCCAGCAGTTTCGGGGATCTGAACTATGGCTACACCTTC. Translated, it gives CASSFGDLNYGYTF.